This T cell receptor (beta chain) was identified during a study of cytomegalovirus exposure and HLA in healthy donors. General study findings and limits: Specificity for CMV antigens was confirmed in vitro for a few of the CMV-associated chains.

In the case of this clone: The antigen is not known.

Trimming at V came to 7 bases and at J to 0 bases, leaving 9 bases not matched to a gene. Per germline, CDR1 SGHTA and CDR2 FQGNSA. This CDR3 is 15 amino acids long. A multiplex PCR was run with 60 Vbeta primers and 13 Jbeta primers. Assay used: immunoSEQ multiplex PCR; TCRdb lists only in-frame clones, some missing. The sample gives tens of thousands of clones, 75% of which show up once; roughly 12% is in the top ten. The chain has TRBV7-2 and TRBJ2-7; 7 nucleotides line up with TRBD1. Sequenced material: PBMCs. This clonotype was obtained from a man between 65 and 85 years old in good health and CMV-seronegative. CDR3 residues: CASTPSGQISYEQYF. CDR3 sequence (DNA): TGTGCCAGCACTCCCTCGGGACAGATCTCCTACGAGCAGTACTTC.